The 25 T cell receptor beta chains presented below share a single source sample, sequenced in a study of blood T cell repertoires in COVID-19. The assay was immunoSEQ multiplex PCR, and TCRdb's table has in-frame clones only and misses some. The profile shows tens of thousands of clones, about 70% of them singletons. The sequenced sample consisted of peripheral blood. All receptors derive from a woman aged 70 to 79 with acute or convalescent COVID-19.

The chain carries TRBV6-5 and TRBJ1-2; D possibly corresponds to TRBD1 (6 bases). Deletions cut 2 bases from V and 4 bases from J, with 17 bases between. The germline V gene encodes CDR1 MNHEY and CDR2 SVGAGI. The CDR3 covers 16 residues. The CDR3 spells CASSYPTSTGSYGYTF. CDR3 DNA sequence: TGTGCCAGCAGTTACCCAACCTCGACAGGTTCCTATGGCTACACCTTC.

The genes are TRBV9 and TRBJ2-7; D may be TRBD1 (7 bases). CDR1 is SGDLS, CDR2 YYNGEE, per germline. The CDR3 loop spans 15 amino acids. Trimming left V 0 bases short and J 3 bases short, with 13 bases between. In nucleotides, the CDR3 is TGTGCCAGCAGCGTAGGGGGGCAGGGGGGCTACGAGCAGTACTTC. Encoded protein: CASSVGGQGGYEQYF.

The rearrangement joins TRBV6-5 to TRBJ1-2; TRBD1 is a possible D gene (5 bases). CDR1 and CDR2 from the germline V gene are MNHEY and SVGAGI. Trimming took off 6 bases at V and 5 bases at J, with 13 bases between the two ends. CDR3 size: 13 residues. The CDR3 DNA reads as TGTGCCAGCAGGGCCCTAGGGGCTTATGGCTACACCTTC. Residues: CASRALGAYGYTF.

V usage is TRBV25-1 and J usage is TRBJ1-1, with TRBD1 as a possible D gene (5 bases). V was cut by 6 bases and J by 4 bases, with 15 bases left in between. CDR3 length equals 14 residues. Germline CDR1 is MGHDK and CDR2 is SYGVNS. DNA for the CDR3: TGTGCCAGCAGACACTACCTTAGGGGCACTGAAGCTTTCTTT. Its protein is CASRHYLRGTEAFF.

The rearrangement joins TRBV25-1 to TRBJ1-1; possible D gene TRBD1, 6 bases. The V gene's germline CDR1 is MGHDK and CDR2 SYGVNS. The CDR3 is 17 residues long. With 4 bases removed from V and 0 bases from J, the gap between germline ends came to 18 bases. In nucleotides, the CDR3 is TGTGCCAGCAGTGCCCCTGGGGGGGCAGGGGTGAACACTGAAGCTTTCTTT. This sequence encodes CASSAPGGAGVNTEAFF.

The V gene is TRBV27, the J gene TRBJ1-5, with TRBD1 identical over 11 bases. Germline CDR1 MNHEY, CDR2 SMNVEV (reference sequence). Trimming at V came to 6 bases and at J to 6 bases, leaving 7 bases not matched to a gene. The length of the CDR3 is 15 residues. The CDR3 nucleotides are TGTGCCAGCAGAGAAGGACAGGGGGCAGGTCAGCCCCAGCATTTT. Its protein product is CASREGQGAGQPQHF.

The rearrangement uses TRBV28 and TRBJ2-1; tentative D call: TRBD2 (6 bases). This CDR3 is built from 11 residues. Trimming removed 4 bases at V and 9 bases at J, with 7 bases between. Germline V gene lookup returns CDR1 MDHEN and CDR2 SYDVKM. The CDR3 sequence: CASSWGGEQFF. CDR3 bases: TGTGCCAGCAGTTGGGGAGGTGAGCAGTTCTTC. Full variable domain (remainder filled in from reference TRBV28 and TRBJ2-1): DVKVTQSSRYLVKRTGEKVFLECVQDMDHENMFWYRQDPGLGLRLIYFSYDVKMKEKGDIPEGYSVSREKKERFSLILESASTNQTSMYLCASSWGGEQFFGPGTRLTVL.

The genes are TRBV5-5 and TRBJ2-1; 15 bases align to TRBD2. Germline values: CDR1 SGHKS, CDR2 YYEKEE (reference sequence). V shed 0 bases and J 8 bases; nucleotides not matched to a gene: 6. The CDR3 spans 17 residues. CDR3 in DNA: TGTGCCAGCAGCTTGGGGGAAGGACTAGCGGGAGGGCATGAGCAGTTCTTC. Protein: CASSLGEGLAGGHEQFF. The full variable domain, rest sourced from reference TRBV5-5 and TRBJ2-1, is DAGVTQSPTHLIKTRGQQVTLRCSPISGHKSVSWYQQVLGQGPQFIFQYYEKEERGRGNFPDRFSARQFPNYSSELNVNALLLGDSALYLCASSLGEGLAGGHEQFFGPGTRLTVL.

The J gene is TRBJ1-6, the V gene TRBV6-5, with 7 bases aligning to TRBD1. The J segment lost 8 bases and the V segment lost 1 base, leaving 8 bases of the junction unmatched. Germline-derived CDR1 and CDR2 are MNHEY and SVGAGI. The CDR3 has 16 amino acids. The CDR3 region is CASSYLQGVRHSPLHF. Here the CDR3 DNA reads TGTGCCAGCAGTTACTTGCAGGGGGTTAGGCATTCACCCCTCCACTTT.

This chain uses TRBV27 with TRBJ2-7, with 11 bases lining up with TRBD1. The CDR3 is made up of 16 amino acids. Per the germline V gene, CDR1 is MNHEY and CDR2 is SMNVEV (reference sequence). The trim removed 2 bases at V and 2 bases at J, leaving 5 bases unmatched. CDR3 protein: CASSLIGQGAPYEQYF. As DNA, the CDR3 is TGTGCCAGCAGTTTAATTGGACAGGGGGCCCCCTACGAGCAGTACTTC.

This clone was recorded a few times. The V gene is TRBV7-9, the J gene TRBJ2-7, with 10 bases lining up with TRBD1. The V gene end was trimmed by 5 bases and the J gene end by 2 bases; junction bases not matched to a gene: 6. In germline, CDR1 is SEHNR, CDR2 FQNEAQ (reference sequence). The CDR3 contains 15 residues. This chain's CDR3 is CASSRPGQGPYEQYF. The CDR3 DNA is TGTGCCAGCAGCCGCCCGGGACAGGGGCCCTACGAGCAGTACTTC.

This chain joins TRBV2 and TRBJ1-5; 10 bases match TRBD1. The CDR3 spans 15 residues. CDR1 is SNHLY, CDR2 FYNNEI, per germline. Unmatched junction bases numbered 8, after V lost 3 bases and J lost 9 bases. CDR3 amino acids: CASSESRTGGVPQHF. For the CDR3, the DNA is TGTGCCAGCAGTGAGTCGCGGACAGGGGGGGTGCCCCAGCATTTT.

The gene calls are TRBV11-2 and TRBJ2-7, with D possibly being TRBD1 (6 bases). Germline CDR1 reads SGHAT; CDR2 reads FQNNGV. The V end lost 6 bases, the J end lost 1 base, and 13 bases lay between the germline ends. The CDR3 contains 14 residues. This chain's CDR3 is CASSHQQGSYEQYF. The CDR3 region has the DNA TGTGCCAGCAGTCACCAACAGGGATCCTACGAGCAGTACTTC.

CDR3 DNA sequence: TGTGCCACCCAGGCGGGACAGGGAACACTTCCTGGGCAGTTCTTC. This sequence encodes CATQAGQGTLPGQFF. This chain links TRBV6-5 with TRBJ2-1, with 9 bases fitting TRBD1. This CDR3 is built from 15 residues. V dropped 10 bases and J dropped 12; count of bases not matched to a gene: 19. Germline CDR1 is MNHEY and CDR2 is SVGAGI.

The rearrangement links TRBV7-2 to TRBJ2-4, with D perhaps matching TRBD2 (6 bases). CDR1 is SGHTA and CDR2 is FQGNSA in the germline V gene. The CDR3 sequence is 17 residues long. V gave up 1 base and J gave up 0 bases, with 13 bases separating them. The CDR3 DNA reads as TGTGCCAGCAGCTTAGATTGGGGGGATCTAGCCAAAAACATTCAGTACTTC. Its protein is CASSLDWGDLAKNIQYF.

The chain carries TRBV7-6 and TRBJ2-3; TRBD2 agrees at 10 bases. The V and J ends lost 3 bases and 3 bases, in that order; junction bases with no gene match: 9. The CDR3 has 17 amino acids. CDR1 SGHVS and CDR2 FNYEAQ come from the germline V gene. The CDR3 DNA sequence: TGTGCCAGCAGCTTCTCCGCTAGCGGGAGAGGGACAGATACGCAGTATTTT. Protein product: CASSFSASGRGTDTQYF.

The rearrangement links TRBV19 to TRBJ2-4; a possible D gene is TRBD1 (6 bases). This CDR3 comprises 17 residues. Deletions cut 6 bases from V and 0 bases from J, with 18 bases between. CDR1 is LNHDA, CDR2 SQIVND, per germline (reference sequence). DNA for the CDR3: TGTGCCAGTAGCCCCGAAACAGGGAGACTAGCCAAAAACATTCAGTACTTC. Encoded protein: CASSPETGRLAKNIQYF.

The chain is built from TRBV9 and TRBJ1-2; the D is unclear. The CDR3 runs 13 residues. Germline loops: CDR1 SGDLS, CDR2 YYNGEE. V gave up 4 bases and J gave up 8 bases, with 15 bases separating them. The DNA of the CDR3 is TGTGCCAGCAGCAACCCGGGAGAAGGAGGCTACACCTTC. The encoded protein is CASSNPGEGGYTF.

This sequence joins TRBV6-1 and TRBJ2-5; 7 bases line up with TRBD2. The V and J ends lost 2 bases and 5 bases, in that order; junction bases with no gene match: 5. The CDR3 is 14 amino acids. The germline CDR1 and CDR2 sequences are MNHNS and SASEGT. The CDR3 is CASSERWRGETQYF. The CDR3, as DNA: TGTGCCAGCAGTGAAAGGTGGCGGGGGGAGACCCAGTACTTC.

This rearrangement joins TRBV5-5 to TRBJ2-7; a possible D gene is TRBD2 (6 bases). Germline CDR1 and CDR2: SGHKS and YYEKEE (reference sequence). Trimming shortened V by 4 bases and J by 1 base, and 9 bases separated the two germline ends. CDR3 length equals 13 residues. The CDR3: CASSPGLSYEQYF. CDR3 coding DNA: TGTGCCAGCAGCCCGGGACTTTCCTACGAGCAGTACTTC.

The V and J genes are TRBV5-1 and TRBJ2-7; D is possibly TRBD1 (5 bases). Trimming shortened V by 5 bases and J by 5 bases, and 14 bases separated the two germline ends. CDR3 size: 13 residues. CDR1 is SGHRS and CDR2 is YFSETQ in the germline V gene. The CDR3 DNA reads as TGCGCCAGCAGGCCTCAGGGTTACGACGAGCAGTACTTC. Its translation is CASRPQGYDEQYF.

This clone has a handful of counts. The rearrangement links TRBV25-1 to TRBJ1-2; no clear D gene. Germline V lookup: CDR1 MGHDK, CDR2 SYGVNS. The CDR3 runs to 13 residues. With 4 bases removed from V and 4 bases from J, the gap between germline ends came to 10 bases. CDR3 DNA sequence: TGTGCCAGCAGTGCACAGTCTTTCTATGGCTACACCTTC. Amino acids: CASSAQSFYGYTF.

The CDR3 loop is CASSLGAGNNEKLFF. CDR3 in DNA: TGTGCCAGCAGCTTAGGGGCGGGGAATAATGAAAAACTGTTTTTT. The gene calls are TRBV7-2 and TRBJ1-4; D is uncertain. The V end was cut by 1 base, the J end by 4 bases, with 10 bases between. Per germline, CDR1 SGHTA and CDR2 FQGNSA. This CDR3 has 15 amino acids.

The rearrangement links TRBV28 to TRBJ2-3; tentative D call: TRBD2 (5 bases). Trimming stripped 2 bases from V and 1 base from J, with 22 bases between. Germline V gene sequence: CDR1 MDHEN, CDR2 SYDVKM. The CDR3 runs to 19 residues. The CDR3 sequence is CASSLKRKRRSGCTDTQYF. The CDR3 region has the DNA TGTGCCAGCAGTTTAAAGCGGAAGAGGCGGTCAGGTTGCACAGATACGCAGTATTTT.

This clone was seen only a few times. The rearrangement joins TRBV3-1 (or the pseudogene TRBV3-2) to TRBJ2-1, with TRBD1 identical over 8 bases. The V gene end was trimmed by 6 bases and the J gene end by 3 bases; junction bases not matched to a gene: 7. Germline assignment: CDR1 LGHDT and CDR2 YNNKEL (reference sequence). The CDR3 totals 15 residues. CDR3 bases: TGTGCCAGCAGAAACGGACAGGGTTTCTACAATGAGCAGTTCTTC. This codes for CASRNGQGFYNEQFF.